Below are 2 T cell receptor beta chains sequenced from a single sample in a study of PD-L1 blockade in urothelial cancer. TCRdb's table, derived via immunoSEQ multiplex PCR, lists solely in-frame clones and lacks some. The sample consists of roughly 63,000 clones, 80% to 90% of them appearing once. Stated time point: pretreatment peripheral blood. Sequenced here: PBMCs, sampled around atezolizumab (anti-PD-L1) treatment. These receptors were collected from a man in his sixties or seventies with urothelial cancer.

This clone turned up a few times. The rearrangement links TRBV5-1 to TRBJ1-1; D is uncertain. V lost 0 bases and J lost 1, with 13 bases in between. Germline V gene lookup returns CDR1 SGHRS and CDR2 YFSETQ. This CDR3 spans 16 amino acids. Here the CDR3 DNA reads TGCGCCAGCAGCTTGGAAGGAGGCTTAGGGAACACTGAAGCTTTCTTT. Protein: CASSLEGGLGNTEAFF. Looking up the rest from reference TRBV5-1 and TRBJ1-1 gives the full variable domain: KAGVTQTPRYLIKTRGQQVTLSCSPISGHRSVSWYQQTPGQGLQFLFEYFSETQRNKGNFPGRFSGRQFSNSRSEMNVSTLELGDSALYLCASSLEGGLGNTEAFFGQGTRLTVV.

The chain couples TRBV27 to TRBJ2-2; no definite D call. The CDR3 runs to 12 residues. Germline V gene sequence: CDR1 MNHEY, CDR2 SMNVEV (reference sequence). Trimming left V 6 bases short and J 4 bases short, with 6 bases between. The CDR3 coding sequence is TGTGCCAGCAGGTCGGGCACCGGGGAGCTGTTTTTT. The encoded protein is CASRSGTGELFF.